This TCR beta chain stems from a study of human T cells and chemical hapten exposure. General study points: Counts of TCRs expanded at PT1 correlated positively with patch test score.

A remark on this clonotype: What it recognizes is unknown. A much larger clone lies a single base off, so this may be a read error.

The V gene lost 0 bases and the J gene lost 1 base, with 8 bases spanning the gap. CDR1 is SGHVS, CDR2 FNYEAQ, per germline. The length of the CDR3 is 15 residues. This sample's time point: patch test 2, 6 weeks after DPC sensitization. Treatment indicated: therapeutic diphenylcyclopropenone sensitization with weekly scalp DPC. TCRdb processed the RACE reads anew with MiXCR; each CDR3 protein has one entry. Of approximately 90,000 distinct CDR3 sequences listed, more than 9.5% are singletons. The TCR was taken from a man aged 35-49 years with alopecia areata. Some clones in this sample may be carry-over from other donors' samples. The rearrangement uses TRBV7-6 and TRBJ2-3; the D is unclear. The sequencing used whole blood, collected in connection with sensitization to the hapten diphenylcyclopropenone (DPC). The CDR3 reads CASSLAQLRTDTQYF. The CDR3 DNA reads TGTGCCAGCAGCTTAGCCCAGCTTCGCACAGATACGCAGTATTTT.